This T cell receptor (beta chain) was recorded in a study of shared clonotypes between healthy human individuals (TCRdb year 2020). General notes on the study: A few men and two women, aged 18 to 49 years, made up the cohort. To increase sequencing depth and limit assay-specific biases, TCR repertoire library preparation and sequencing were carried out by different laboratories using diverse techniques. Leukapheresis yielded between about 0.85 and 9 billion PBMCs per donor. To estimate repertoire size and how much clonotype sharing occurs between individuals, the study deeply sequenced the blood TCR repertoires of roughly 5 healthy adults. Per donor, three plates each were used for CD4 naive and CD4 memory, two for CD8 naive, and one for CD8 memory. The paper as a whole reports these results and caveats: Naive subsets generally had larger estimated clonotype richness than memory subsets did. Rarefaction of sorted-subset datasets indicated incomplete sequencing despite the large sequencing depth. Compared with non-shared clonotypes, the clonotypes found in all four sorted-subset donors had higher generation probabilities. The genetic and exposure-history diversity represented was limited by the small number of donors. Based on pairwise subsampling, the degree of clonotype sharing among donors was expected to be affected by sequencing depth. Across four donors, approximately 4.6% of naive CD4, more than 3% of naive CD8, 2.3% of memory CD4, and approximately 0.4% of memory CD8 clonotypes were shared. Sampling was limited to blood, and TCR repertoires in tissue likely differ from TCR repertoires in blood.

Using the deep immunoSEQ assay, TCR CDR3 regions were amplified from genomic DNA by multiplex PCR. Extracted genomic DNA from each cell subset was spread evenly across all wells of several immunoSEQ 96-well plates, with each plate serving as a replicate. For sorted subsets, about 200 ng genomic DNA, equal to 25,000 to 35,000 T cell genomes, was loaded into each replicate PCR. Purified libraries were measured with a Qubit 3.0 fluorometer, size-checked on a Bioanalyzer 2100, and measured again with the KAPA Library Quantification kit. A separate single-read 150-cycle Illumina NextSeq 550 flow cell was used to sequence each immunoSEQ 96-well plate. The authors' pipeline ran thus. Because the immunoSEQ output held only junctional sequences and lacked quality scores, the filtering could not match the filtering applied to full-length reads. To assign V/J genes and CDR3, sequences were annotated against IMGT germline references using PyIR, a Python wrapper for IgBLAST v1.9. Any read was removed if the V/J assignment was weak (E-value above 1e-6), the CDR3 was missing, or the read contained stop codons, out-of-frame junctions, or ambiguous translated residues. A V3J clonotype was defined by an identical inferred V gene, J gene, and CDR3 amino acid sequence. Percentage overlap between repertoires was calculated by dividing the number of shared unique clonotypes by the size of the smaller repertoire. Three approaches were used to assess repertoire richness: RTK rarefaction, the Chao1 estimator, and Recon v2.1 estimates of unobserved clonotypes. For all TCRbeta clonotypes obtained by the gDNA method from several donors, generation probabilities were computed with OLGA. This is the immuneACCESS table as TCRdb keeps it, with only in-frame sequences that have V and J called. A part of the clones is gone; compared with another copy, unresolved V genes explain less than half, and the rest is unexplained. For V, J and clone size, that table is used; D and trimming come from the DNA. This sample has hundreds of thousands of clones in its table, and approximately 96% of those were observed once. Clones ranked in the top ten supply less than 0.12% of the sample.

Including the terminal cysteine and phenylalanine, the CDR3 comprises 15 residues. The entry retains the CDR3 DNA only, 45 bases that are in frame from base 1. Via the germline V gene (reference sequence), CDR1 is PRHDT and CDR2 FYEKMQ. From V the trimming removes 5 bases and from J it removes 4 bases, while the gene matches leave 6 bases of the junction unaccounted for. A remark on this clone: Which antigen it targets is not known. Nothing much larger sits one base from this clone, and base qualities are not available.

CD8 naive samples were obtained by positive selection for CCR7 among CD45RO-negative cells, yielding a CD45RA+CCR7+ population from which TemRA cells were excluded. Healthy HIV-negative adults with no recently reported acute infections or vaccinations were included as donors. Only Caucasian adults living in Nashville, Tennessee, USA were represented among the donors. Blood was obtained by leukapheresis, after which PBMCs were separated by Ficoll-Histopaque density gradient centrifugation and cryopreserved in liquid nitrogen vapor phase. Analytical flow cytometry was used to check the purity and quantity of every magnetically sorted T cell population. Genomic DNA was isolated from every sorted fraction and measured by UV absorbance on a Nanodrop 2000c.

Rearrangement joined TRBV13 to TRBJ2-1, with 9 bases matching TRBD2. The specimen was naive CD8+ T cells sorted from blood. The sample's cell subset or site, from its label and the paper: CD45RA+CCR7+. The sequence came from a woman between 25 and 40 years old in good health. The CDR3: CASSPTSGLYNEQFF. At the DNA level, the sequence is TGTGCCAGCAGCCCAACTAGCGGGCTTTACAATGAGCAGTTCTTC.